The following is a T cell receptor beta chain sequence with its context. Its antigen is still unknown. The donors gave bone marrow, and they were healthy. The CDR3 consists of 15 residues. From germline, CDR1 is MGHRA and CDR2 YSYEKL. Trimming took off 3 bases at V and 3 bases at J, with 13 bases between the two ends. The data are from a study of cytomegalovirus exposure and HLA in healthy donors. The study, taken as a whole, reports: Fewer N-insertions (relative to the roughly 660-donor mean) were reportedly seen in an Asian-associated ancestry cluster in a later analysis. In vitro, three CMV-associated chains proved specific for CMV antigens. Rare TCR sequences dominated, though some public TCRs recurred in many donors.

It was with 60 Vbeta and 13 Jbeta primers that the PCR ran. Sequencing used immunoSEQ multiplex PCR; TCRdb keeps in-frame clones, though not all of them. The sample includes under 170,000 clones, approximately 79% seen only once; the top ten take 6% to 6.5%. Sequenced input: PBMCs. The V gene is TRBV4-1, the J gene TRBJ2-3; D is uncertain. This receptor was taken from a man aged 45 to 65 in good health and CMV-seropositive. CDR3 coding DNA: TGCGCCAGCAGCCATTGGCTAGTAGTGACAGATACGCAGTATTTT. It translates to CASSHWLVVTDTQYF.